The present T cell receptor (beta chain) was sequenced within a study of patients and donors after allogeneic stem cell transplantation (dated by TCRdb to 2020 to 2022). Library prep was done by RT-PCR. The run used a NextSeq 550. Using fastp at Q25 and MiXCR, TCRdb reprocessed the public reads and kept productive beta chains. Merged by CDR3 protein, the rows form single entries marked with the most common genes and DNA. The sample yields around 150,000 distinct CDR3 sequences; about a third were counted once. Clones ranked in the top ten supply about 50% of the sample. From the cysteine up to the phenylalanine, the CDR3 has a length of 14 residues. Of all the DNA, just the CDR3 is kept, 42 bases in frame from base 1. The CDR1 and CDR2 encoded by the germline V gene are MDHEN and SYDVKM. Relative to germline, V is 6 bases shorter and J is 0 bases shorter, with 8 bases between their ends. Only a few counts were recorded for this clonotype. The antigen this receptor binds is unknown. No base quality information exists; no much larger clone differs at one position.

This TCR was sampled from a human donor who was either an allogeneic HSCT recipient or a stem cell or donor lymphocyte infusion donor (not recorded which). It is not recorded whose cells these are; they may come from a transplant donor. Recombination joined TRBV28 with TRBJ2-2; TRBD2 is a possible D gene, resting on 5 matching bases. Source material: blood, either unsorted or a sorted T cell fraction (not recorded which). CDR3 sequence: CASRAASNTGELFF. The sequenced DNA is TGTGCCAGCAGAGCGGCGTCGAACACCGGGGAGCTGTTTTTT.